A single sample is the source of the 11 T cell receptor beta chains below, sequenced in a study of blood T cells in healthy people across ages. With a J-beta primer mix and a sample-barcoded 5' primer, a second PCR ran roughly 6 to 11 cycles. TCRdb redid the calling of the 5' RACE reads with MiXCR, one entry per CDR3 protein. Of about 930,000 distinct CDR3 sequences listed, about 27% are singletons. The data also belong to a second study, concerning T cells of mothers and their children.

Sample: blood. Receptor source: a woman between 40 and 55 years old in good health.

The chain is built from TRBV25-1 and TRBJ1-3; no definite D call. Germline values: CDR1 MGHDK, CDR2 SYGVNS. The V end was cut by 8 bases, the J end by 8 bases, with 10 bases between. This CDR3 is 11 amino acids long. The CDR3 DNA reads TGTGCCAGCGGCTTAGGGCACACCATATATTTT. Translation gives CASGLGHTIYF.

A remark on this clonotype: A much larger clone sits a single nucleotide away, making a read error possible. The chain carries TRBV9 and TRBJ2-3; D uncertain. Germline V CDR1 and CDR2: SGDLS, YYNGEE. The CDR3 is 13 residues long. The CDR3, as DNA: TGTGCCTGCAGCACACCTAGCACAGATACGCAGTATTTT. Residues: CACSTPSTDTQYF.

The rearrangement uses TRBV5-1 and TRBJ2-3; 9 bases line up with TRBD2. V dropped 5 bases and J dropped 4; count of bases not matched to a gene: 8. Germline V gives CDR1 SGHRS, CDR2 YFSETQ. There are 15 residues in the CDR3. The CDR3 loop reads CASRIQAGGADTQYF. CDR3 DNA sequence: TGCGCCAGCAGGATTCAAGCGGGAGGTGCAGATACGCAGTATTTT.

The chain links TRBV7-8 to TRBJ1-1, with no clear D. Trimming shortened V by 2 bases and J by 0 bases, and 10 bases separated the two germline ends. The V gene's germline CDR1 is SGHVS and CDR2 FQNEAQ. The CDR3 runs 15 residues. The CDR3 region is CASSLKRQVNTEAFF. DNA of the CDR3: TGTGCCAGCAGCTTAAAGCGCCAGGTGAACACTGAAGCTTTCTTT.

Comment on this clonotype: Given the absence of the conserved phenylalanine or tryptophan at the CDR3 end, a read error is likely. V usage is TRBV4-3 and J usage is TRBJ2-5; 10 nucleotides agree with TRBD2. Germline-derived CDR1 and CDR2 are LGHNA and YSLEER. Losses at the gene ends were 0 bases for V and 5 bases for J; bases not matched to a gene: 6. This CDR3 spans 16 amino acids. The CDR3: CASSQDSGGRVETQYC. The CDR3, as DNA: TGCGCCAGCAGCCAAGATAGCGGGGGGCGGGTGGAGACCCAGTACTGC.

V and J are TRBV9 and TRBJ1-6, with D possibly TRBD1 on 6 matching bases. This CDR3 has 15 amino acids. V lost 2 bases and J 6 bases, leaving 12 bases between the germline ends. CDR1 is SGDLS and CDR2 is YYNGEE in the germline V gene. The CDR3 DNA follows: TGTGCCAGCAGCGTCAGGGGTTCGGGTAATTCACCCCTCCACTTT. Its translation: CASSVRGSGNSPLHF.

V is TRBV6-2 or TRBV6-3 and J is TRBJ2-1; tentative D call: TRBD1 (6 bases). The J call is in doubt because the DNA end fits TRBJ2-7 better. The CDR3 contains 15 residues. CDR1 is MNHEY and CDR2 is SVGEGT in the germline V gene. CDR3 coding DNA: TGTGCCAGCAGTTACTTCGGTCCCAGGGACAATGAGCAGTACTTC. Its translation is CASSYFGPRDNEQYF.

This rearrangement joins TRBV6-6 to TRBJ2-7; 8 positions match TRBD1. The CDR3 spans 15 residues. V trimming: 4 bases; J trimming: 0 bases; junction bases outside the gene matches: 5. In germline, CDR1 is MNHNY, CDR2 SVGAGI (reference sequence). In DNA form, the CDR3 reads TGTGCCAGCAGTTTCGACAGGGGAATCTCCTACGAGCAGTACTTC. This sequence encodes CASSFDRGISYEQYF.

V is TRBV3-1 and J is TRBJ2-1, with D hard to call. The germline V gene has CDR1 LGHDT and CDR2 YNNKEL (reference sequence). The germline V and J ends were trimmed by 4 bases and 6 bases, with 10 bases remaining between them. CDR3 size: 13 residues. The chain's CDR3 is CASSLIGVNEQFF. CDR3 nucleotide sequence: TGTGCCAGCAGCCTAATTGGAGTCAATGAGCAGTTCTTC.

The chain employs TRBV20-1 and TRBJ2-3, with 12 nucleotides matching TRBD2. With 5 bases clipped from V and 1 base from J, the junction kept 7 bases outside the gene matches. The CDR3 consists of 16 residues. Germline CDR1 and CDR2: DFQATT and SNEGSKA (reference sequence). The CDR3 region has the DNA TGCAGTGCTCAGGCTAGCGGGGGGGCGGGCACAGATACGCAGTATTTT. It codes for CSAQASGGAGTDTQYF.

V and J are TRBV4-1 and TRBJ1-1; TRBD1 aligns across 7 bases. The CDR3 is 15 residues long. CDR1 and CDR2 from the germline V gene are MGHRA and YSYEKL. The trim removed 2 bases at V and 6 bases at J, leaving 9 bases unmatched. The CDR3 protein is CASSQIQGSRAEAFF. Written as DNA, the CDR3 is TGCGCCAGCAGCCAAATACAGGGGAGTAGAGCTGAAGCTTTCTTT.